This T cell receptor beta chain was observed in a study of cytomegalovirus exposure and HLA in healthy donors. Overall study results and limits: In an earlier analysis, in some 600 donors, most V segments appeared productive either ~87% or ~30% of the time.

Use of 60 Vbeta and 13 Jbeta primers characterized the PCR. This table comes from immunoSEQ multiplex PCR, and its TCRdb copy is limited to in-frame clones, with some not included. Found here are roughly 99,000 clones, 55% to 85% of them singletons; the top ten hold 7.8%. Looked up from germline, CDR1 is MNHNY and CDR2 is SVGAGI (reference sequence). The CDR3 has 13 amino acids. The V and J ends lost 6 bases and 5 bases, in that order; junction bases with no gene match: 4. As for this clone: Its antigen is not identified.

The sample comprised PBMCs. The J gene is TRBJ2-5, the V gene TRBV6-6; 9 nucleotides agree with TRBD2. This TCR came from a man aged 25-45 years in good health and CMV-seronegative. The CDR3 loop reads CASRREGLETQYF. The CDR3, as DNA: TGTGCCAGCAGGCGGGAGGGCTTGGAGACCCAGTACTTC.